This T cell receptor (beta chain) was captured by sequencing in a study of regulatory T cells in long-lasting Graves disease. There are many counts of this clonotype. Noted time point: newly diagnosed GD, antithyroid drugs for less than 3 months. Following extraction of RNA from PBMCs, that RNA was used to make the TCR library. V lost 4 bases, J lost 5 bases, and 10 bases lay in between. In germline, CDR1 is LGHDT, CDR2 YNNKEL (reference sequence). The CDR3 spans 13 residues. HTBI primers from iRepertoire and Arm-PCR of CDR3 regions yielded the TCR beta libraries. One entry per CDR3 protein results from TCRdb running MiXCR on the multiplex PCR reads. The sample holds 680,000 or so distinct CDR3 sequences, 15% to 20% seen once. The sample was also linked to a second study, of T cells in Graves' hyperthyroidism and ophthalmopathy.

This clonotype was sampled from a woman aged 30 to 39 with Graves disease. The V and J genes are TRBV3-1 and TRBJ2-3; D possibly corresponds to TRBD2 (5 bases). Here the sequenced sample was peripheral blood mononuclear cells (PBMCs), taken at new diagnosis, from a patient treated with antithyroid drugs. CDR3 nucleotides: TGTGCCAGCAGCCGTCCGGGAATAGATACGCAGTATTTT. Its translation is CASSRPGIDTQYF.